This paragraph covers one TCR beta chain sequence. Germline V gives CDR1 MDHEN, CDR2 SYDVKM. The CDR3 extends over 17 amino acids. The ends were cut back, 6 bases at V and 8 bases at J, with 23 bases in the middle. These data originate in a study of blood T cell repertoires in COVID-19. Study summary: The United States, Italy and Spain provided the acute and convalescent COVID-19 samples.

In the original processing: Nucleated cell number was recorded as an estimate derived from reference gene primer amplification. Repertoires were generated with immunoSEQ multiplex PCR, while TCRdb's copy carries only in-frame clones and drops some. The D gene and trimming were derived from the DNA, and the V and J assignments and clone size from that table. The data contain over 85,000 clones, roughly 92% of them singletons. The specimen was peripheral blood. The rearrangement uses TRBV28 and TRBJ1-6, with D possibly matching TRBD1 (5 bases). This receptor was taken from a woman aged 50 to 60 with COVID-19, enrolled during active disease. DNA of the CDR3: TGTGCCAGCAGCCGCGGGACTTGGGGCCTGGAGGATTCACCCCTCCACTTT. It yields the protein CASSRGTWGLEDSPLHF.